This T cell receptor beta chain was identified in a study of blood T cell repertoires in COVID-19. With 3 bases clipped from V and 1 base from J, the junction kept 13 bases outside the gene matches. This CDR3 has 18 residues. Germline CDR1 LGHDT, CDR2 YNNKEL (reference sequence). This table comes from immunoSEQ multiplex PCR, and its TCRdb copy is limited to in-frame clones, with some not included. The sample lists about 170,000 clones, 88% occurring once. The chain uses TRBV3-1 (or the pseudogene TRBV3-2) and TRBJ2-5; 8 bases agree with TRBD2. Material: peripheral blood. The sequence derives from a man aged 45-65 years who had recovered from COVID-19. As DNA, the CDR3 is TGTGCCAGCAGCCAGGGCCGGACTAGCCTTACCTTCCAAGAGACCCAGTACTTC. It specifies CASSQGRTSLTFQETQYF.